Listed below are T cell receptor beta chains from one sample, sequenced in a study of T cells in Graves' hyperthyroidism and ophthalmopathy. TCRdb redid the calling of the multiplex PCR reads with MiXCR, one entry per CDR3 protein. The table includes 250,000 to 300,000 distinct CDR3 sequences, over 15% detected once. Sequencing input: blood. The source is a woman in her fifties or sixties with Graves' ophthalmopathy. Both conserved end residues are part of each CDR3. The D gene is left open where the match is weak.

cdr3_aa d_call cdr3_length j_call v_call
CASSPMGGTGITYEQYF TRBD1 17 TRBJ2-7 TRBV18
CAIIEQLGEWGNQPQHF - 17 TRBJ1-5 TRBV28
CATRDPGLGETQYF - 14 TRBJ2-5 TRBV10-3
CSAQDSNQPQHF - 12 TRBJ1-5 TRBV20-1
CASSSGTAIQETQYF TRBD1 15 TRBJ2-5 TRBV7-9
CASSQVVDSNQPQHF - 15 TRBJ1-5 TRBV4-2
CASSQEFAGGPHGELFF TRBD2 17 TRBJ2-2 TRBV4-3
CASSKGLAGITDTQYF TRBD2 16 TRBJ2-3 TRBV5-1
CSARPSLLAGDLSDTQYF TRBD2 18 TRBJ2-3 TRBV20-1
CASSRDGLSDGYTF - 14 TRBJ1-2 TRBV5-1
CASSDRGEAFF TRBD1 11 TRBJ1-1 TRBV18
CASSSRQGFYEQYF TRBD1 14 TRBJ2-7 TRBV27
CASKPGAPVLEQYF - 14 TRBJ2-7 TRBV2
CASSEEGTGFNEQFF - 15 TRBJ2-1 TRBV2
CATSRVPQGRYEQYF - 15 TRBJ2-7 TRBV15
CASSHPGDSPLHF - 13 TRBJ1-6 TRBV3-1
CSARTGYVDTEAFF TRBD1 14 TRBJ1-1 TRBV20-1
CSARDIALALGGYTF - 15 TRBJ1-2 TRBV20-1
CATSDYGTAYTGELFF TRBD1 16 TRBJ2-2 TRBV24-1
CASSRGPYEQFF TRBD1 12 TRBJ2-1 TRBV7-2
CASSLAPKGGYEQYF - 15 TRBJ2-7 TRBV5-5
CASSAFEGNNEQFF - 14 TRBJ2-1 TRBV9
CSAPRLAGVGEQYF TRBD2 14 TRBJ2-7 TRBV20-1
CASSRPRGETQYF TRBD1 13 TRBJ2-5 TRBV12-3/TRBV12-4
CASSRLTGQPYNQPQHF TRBD1 17 TRBJ1-5 TRBV18
CASSYAGVEQYF TRBD2 12 TRBJ2-7 TRBV6-2/TRBV6-3
CASSYSSGGQGETQYF - 16 TRBJ2-5 TRBV6-6
CASYRDRENTEAFF TRBD1 14 TRBJ1-1 TRBV28
CATSPSGGRTDTQYF TRBD2 15 TRBJ2-3 TRBV24-1
CASSSEAWAGTDTQYF - 16 TRBJ2-3 TRBV7-2
CASSSFHEQYF - 11 TRBJ2-7 TRBV7-9
CASSFGGSVTEAFF - 14 TRBJ1-1 TRBV12-3/TRBV12-4
CASSPRAAGGGTEAFF TRBD1 16 TRBJ1-1 TRBV4-2
CASSYTLARTNEQFF TRBD2 15 TRBJ2-1 TRBV6-6
CASSLVFGTQPSPLHF - 16 TRBJ1-6 TRBV5-8
CSARHEAPEKLFF - 13 TRBJ1-4 TRBV20-1
CASSLRGGRTDTQYF - 15 TRBJ2-3 TRBV5-6
CASSLGIVRAGGRTGELFF TRBD2 19 TRBJ2-2 TRBV11-2
CASSRSGGPTGELFF TRBD2 15 TRBJ2-2 TRBV3-1
CASSSRQGARSNQPQHF TRBD1 17 TRBJ1-5 TRBV6-1
CASSLVAGRADTQYF - 15 TRBJ2-3 TRBV11-3
CASSERIGGTDTQYF - 15 TRBJ2-3 TRBV25-1
CASSQGWEAHGYTF - 14 TRBJ1-2 TRBV4-3
CASSLARLGRTSGSGPPYNEQFF TRBD2 23 TRBJ2-1 TRBV7-6
CSASVDYSYNEQFF - 14 TRBJ2-1 TRBV20-1
CASSSLGTNYGYTF - 14 TRBJ1-2 TRBV12-3/TRBV12-4
CASSFWVDIAFF - 12 TRBJ1-1 TRBV11-2
CASSIKGQVQHF TRBD1 12 TRBJ1-5 TRBV27
CASSYYPRQDWETQYF - 16 TRBJ2-5 TRBV6-6